The next 26 T cell receptor beta chains were all read from a single sample in a study of shared clonotypes between healthy human individuals. Here immunoSEQ multiplex PCR was the method, and the copy in TCRdb shows in-frame clones only, minus some. The sample consists of around 1.4 million clones, 98% of them appearing once. The source material was naive CD4+ T cells sorted from blood. As for subset: CD45RA+ positively selected. The receptors were gathered from a man aged 25 to 45 in good health.

This clone was picked up one time. The CDR3 is CASRGQVYGETQYF. The CDR3 DNA reads TGTGCCAGCAGGGGACAGGTCTACGGGGAGACCCAGTACTTC. V and J are TRBV2 and TRBJ2-5; 8 positions agree with TRBD1. The CDR3 extends over 14 amino acids. Unmatched junction bases numbered 8, after V lost 6 bases and J lost 5 bases. Germline values: CDR1 SNHLY, CDR2 FYNNEI. Combining the CDR3 with reference TRBV2 and TRBJ2-5 gives the whole variable domain EPEVTQTPSHQVTQMGQEVILRCVPISNHLYFYWYRQILGQKVEFLVSFYNNEISEKSEIFDDQFSVERPDGSNFTLKIRSTKLEDSAMYFCASRGQVYGETQYFGPGTRLLVL.

Turning to this clone: Different DNA sequences within this sample yield the same CDR3. The V call is TRBV5-6, the J call TRBJ2-6; no firm D call. The CDR3 extends over 15 amino acids. Trimming left V 0 bases short and J 0 bases short, with 4 bases between. Germline CDR1 reads SGHDT; CDR2 reads YYEEEE. CDR3 amino acids: CASSLVGSGANVLTF. The CDR3 DNA follows: TGTGCCAGCAGCTTGGTTGGCTCTGGGGCCAACGTCCTGACTTTC.

This rearrangement joins TRBV28 to TRBJ1-4; D gene unclear. Between the trimmed V and J ends, which lost 7 bases and 12 bases, there was a span of 21 bases. This CDR3 contains 14 residues. Germline V gives CDR1 MDHEN, CDR2 SYDVKM. The CDR3 reads CASNSADPSFQLFF. For the CDR3, the DNA is TGTGCCAGCAATTCGGCGGACCCATCATTCCAACTGTTTTTT.

Concerning this clone: Other DNA sequences within the sample encode an identical CDR3. The chain joins TRBV2 to TRBJ2-5; D may match TRBD1 or TRBD2 (5 bases each). The CDR3 is 13 residues long. Germline CDR1 SNHLY, CDR2 FYNNEI. V lost 1 base, J lost 2 bases, and 5 bases lay in between. DNA for the CDR3: TGTGCCAGCAGTGAAGGGGGGCAAGAGACCCAGTACTTC. This sequence encodes CASSEGGQETQYF.

V is TRBV19 and J is TRBJ1-1, with TRBD1 matching 10 bases. V trimming: 8 bases; J trimming: 1 base; junction bases outside the gene matches: 4. Germline-derived CDR1 and CDR2 are LNHDA and SQIVND (reference sequence). CDR3 length: 14 residues. CDR3 amino acids: CASRDRGENTEAFF. DNA of the CDR3: TGTGCCAGTCGGGACAGGGGCGAGAACACTGAAGCTTTCTTT.

With regard to this clone: At the DNA level, this CDR3 is encoded by other sequences in the same sample as well. The chain links TRBV6-1 to TRBJ1-2; D remains ambiguous. CDR1 MNHNS and CDR2 SASEGT come from the germline V gene. This CDR3 comprises 12 residues. V gave up 4 bases and J gave up 4 bases, with 7 bases separating them. CDR3 sequence: CASSVGVYGYTF. The CDR3 nucleotides read TGTGCCAGCAGTGTGGGTGTCTATGGCTACACCTTC.

V gene TRBV28 combines with J gene TRBJ2-7, with 10 bases identical to TRBD2. Trimming at V came to 5 bases and at J to 2 bases, leaving 6 bases not matched to a gene. The CDR3 covers 15 residues. Germline V lookup: CDR1 MDHEN, CDR2 SYDVKM. The CDR3 loop is CASSPGLAEAYEQYF. CDR3 in DNA: TGTGCCAGCAGTCCTGGACTAGCGGAAGCCTACGAGCAGTACTTC.

The V and J genes are TRBV14 and TRBJ1-2; D might be TRBD1 (5 bases). The germline gives CDR1 SGHDN, CDR2 FVKESK. The CDR3 runs 17 residues. Trimming left V 3 bases short and J 4 bases short, with 21 bases between. The CDR3 here is CASSQFPGQGLTYGYTF. CDR3 bases: TGTGCCAGCAGCCAGTTTCCAGGGCAGGGCCTTACCTATGGCTACACCTTC.

A word on this clone: The same CDR3 can be traced to other DNA sequences in this sample. V and J are TRBV6-1 and TRBJ2-1, with a weak D call TRBD2 (6 bases). The CDR3 is 14 amino acids. V lost 6 bases and J 1 base, leaving 10 bases between the germline ends. CDR1 and CDR2 from the germline V gene are MNHNS and SASEGT. CDR3: CASREGLSYNEQFF. CDR3 DNA sequence: TGTGCCAGCAGGGAGGGCCTATCCTACAATGAGCAGTTCTTC.

With respect to this clone: This same CDR3 is encoded by further DNA sequences in the sample. This chain connects TRBV5-4 to TRBJ2-3, with D uncertain. From germline, CDR1 is SGHNT and CDR2 YYREEE (reference sequence). This CDR3 region has 15 residues. V was trimmed by 2 bases and J by 0 bases, leaving 10 bases between them. CDR3 sequence (DNA): TGTGCCAGCAGCTTATCGGGCACCAGCACAGATACGCAGTATTTT. It encodes CASSLSGTSTDTQYF.

V and J are TRBV27 and TRBJ2-1; D perhaps matches TRBD2 (5 bases). From germline, CDR1 is MNHEY and CDR2 SMNVEV (reference sequence). The CDR3 runs to 16 residues. Deletions cut 8 bases from V and 0 bases from J, with 17 bases between. CDR3 nucleotides: TGTGCCAGCTCTGCTATAGCGATGAGCTCCTACAATGAGCAGTTCTTC. Protein sequence: CASSAIAMSSYNEQFF.

This chain links TRBV5-1 with TRBJ2-2, with TRBD2 matching over 8 bases. The CDR3 has 16 residues. Per germline, CDR1 SGHRS and CDR2 YFSETQ. Trimming removed 2 bases from V and 4 bases from J; junction bases left unmatched: 7. This chain's CDR3 is CASSLTAGGLTGELFF. In DNA, the CDR3 is TGCGCCAGCAGCTTAACTGCGGGAGGACTCACCGGGGAGCTGTTTTTT.

This chain links TRBV29-1 with TRBJ1-2; D uncertain. The V gene lost 3 bases and the J gene lost 7 bases, with 12 bases spanning the gap. The V gene's germline CDR1 is SQVTM and CDR2 ANQGSEA. The CDR3 covers 12 residues. The CDR3 protein is CSVDSFMFGYTF. CDR3 nucleotides: TGCAGCGTTGATTCTTTCATGTTTGGCTACACCTTC.

This clone was counted a few times. At the DNA level, this CDR3 is encoded by other sequences in the same sample as well. V gene TRBV5-1 combines with J gene TRBJ2-5; D is unresolved. The CDR3 extends over 11 amino acids. V dropped 0 bases and J dropped 5 bases, with 2 bases sitting between them. Germline CDR1 and CDR2: SGHRS and YFSETQ. CDR3 amino acids: CASSLAETQYF. In DNA form, the CDR3 reads TGCGCCAGCAGCTTGGCTGAGACCCAGTACTTC.

The chain is built from TRBV28 and TRBJ2-7, with D tentatively TRBD2 (5 bases). The V end was cut by 3 bases, the J end by 3 bases, with 15 bases between. This CDR3 has 15 amino acids. Germline CDR1 MDHEN, CDR2 SYDVKM. As DNA, the CDR3 is TGTGCCAGCAGTTTCGGTAGCGCTCCCGGCTACGAGCAGTACTTC. As protein: CASSFGSAPGYEQYF.

J is TRBJ2-2 and V is TRBV18; 10 bases align to TRBD1. This CDR3 region has 16 residues. Per the germline V gene, CDR1 is KGHSH and CDR2 is LQKENI. The J segment lost 6 bases and the V segment lost 5 bases, leaving 9 bases of the junction unmatched. Here the CDR3 DNA reads TGTGCCAGCTCAGCAAAGACAGGGGGCGTAGCCGGGGAGCTGTTTTTT. Translated: CASSAKTGGVAGELFF.

This chain connects TRBV6-5 to TRBJ1-2; TRBD1 might be the D (6 bases). V was shortened by 4 bases and J by 1 base, with 16 bases between the two germline ends. The V gene's germline CDR1 is MNHEY and CDR2 SVGAGI. CDR3 length equals 16 residues. CDR3 DNA: TGTGCCAGCAGTTCCCTGGACAGAGAATTTAACTATGGCTACACCTTC. It specifies CASSSLDREFNYGYTF.

The count of this clone is one. The chain employs TRBV4-1 and TRBJ2-3; 8 nucleotides agree with TRBD2. Trimming cost V 2 bases and J 5 bases; bases outside gene matches: 6. This CDR3 has 15 amino acids. CDR1 MGHRA and CDR2 YSYEKL come from the germline V gene. The DNA of the CDR3 is TGCGCCAGCAGCCAAACCGGACTAGCAGTAGATACGCAGTATTTT. It specifies CASSQTGLAVDTQYF.

The chain recombines TRBV7-5 with TRBJ2-1. TRBV7-5 is designated a pseudogene. This CDR3 spans 13 amino acids. The CDR3 nucleotides are TGTGTCAGAAGCCCCGAAGGTCGTAATGAGCAGTTCTTC. Its protein is CVRSPEGRNEQFF.

The V and J genes are TRBV19 and TRBJ2-7; no firm D call. V was pared by 4 bases and J by 3 bases, with 10 bases between. Germline V CDR1 and CDR2: LNHDA, SQIVND (reference sequence). The CDR3 length is 13 residues. The CDR3 DNA reads TGTGCCAGTAGTACCTCATTTAGCTACGAGCAGTACTTC. Translation gives CASSTSFSYEQYF.

The CDR3 protein is CASSISRQGLNTEAFF. The DNA of the CDR3 is TGTGCCAGCTCAATCTCTAGACAGGGTTTGAACACTGAAGCTTTCTTT. The chain combines TRBV18 with TRBJ1-1; TRBD1 aligns across 7 bases. The trim removed 5 bases at V and 0 bases at J, leaving 9 bases unmatched. The germline V gene encodes CDR1 KGHSH and CDR2 LQKENI. CDR3 size: 16 residues. Full variable domain (remainder filled in from reference TRBV18 and TRBJ1-1): NAGVMQNPRHLVRRRGQEARLRCSPMKGHSHVYWYRQLPEEGLKFMVYLQKENIIDESGMPKERFSAEFPKEGPSILRIQQVVRGDSAAYFCASSISRQGLNTEAFFGQGTRLTVV.

The rearrangement links TRBV13 to TRBJ2-7; maybe TRBD1 (6 bases). Germline V lookup: CDR1 PRHDT, CDR2 FYEKMQ (reference sequence). The CDR3 runs 13 residues. Trimming cost V 6 bases and J 4 bases, with 13 bases left between them. The CDR3 sequence: CASSTGQGYEQYF. The CDR3 DNA sequence: TGTGCCAGCAGTACAGGGCAAGGATACGAGCAGTACTTC.

This sequence joins TRBV5-1 and TRBJ2-3, with D uncertain. The germline gives CDR1 SGHRS, CDR2 YFSETQ. The V end was cut by 6 bases, the J end by 4 bases, with 18 bases between. The CDR3 is made up of 15 amino acids. In DNA form, the CDR3 reads TGCGCCAGCATTTCGCACCCCTCAAATCCAGATACGCAGTATTTT. This gives the protein CASISHPSNPDTQYF.

The chain employs TRBV2 and TRBJ1-5; maybe TRBD1 (5 bases). V gave up 4 bases and J gave up 7 bases, with 11 bases separating them. The CDR3 has 13 residues. Germline CDR1 and CDR2: SNHLY and FYNNEI. The CDR3 coding sequence is TGTGCCAGCAGTGTAGGGGCAGGCCAGCCCCAGCATTTT. This encodes CASSVGAGQPQHF.

The chain couples TRBV19 to TRBJ2-7; 7 nucleotides line up with TRBD1. The germline gives CDR1 LNHDA, CDR2 SQIVND (reference sequence). V shed 4 bases and J 5 bases; nucleotides not matched to a gene: 5. The CDR3 is 13 residues long. This CDR3 reads CASSRSTGDEQYF. CDR3 DNA sequence: TGTGCCAGTAGTAGAAGTACAGGGGACGAGCAGTACTTC.

This chain joins TRBV7-9 and TRBJ1-4; D uncertain. The CDR3 is 14 residues long. V gave up 5 bases and J gave up 3 bases, with 10 bases separating them. Germline V CDR1 and CDR2: SEHNR, FQNEAQ (reference sequence). CDR3 sequence reads: CASSQTSPNEKLFF. CDR3 bases: TGTGCCAGCAGCCAGACAAGCCCTAATGAAAAACTGTTTTTT.